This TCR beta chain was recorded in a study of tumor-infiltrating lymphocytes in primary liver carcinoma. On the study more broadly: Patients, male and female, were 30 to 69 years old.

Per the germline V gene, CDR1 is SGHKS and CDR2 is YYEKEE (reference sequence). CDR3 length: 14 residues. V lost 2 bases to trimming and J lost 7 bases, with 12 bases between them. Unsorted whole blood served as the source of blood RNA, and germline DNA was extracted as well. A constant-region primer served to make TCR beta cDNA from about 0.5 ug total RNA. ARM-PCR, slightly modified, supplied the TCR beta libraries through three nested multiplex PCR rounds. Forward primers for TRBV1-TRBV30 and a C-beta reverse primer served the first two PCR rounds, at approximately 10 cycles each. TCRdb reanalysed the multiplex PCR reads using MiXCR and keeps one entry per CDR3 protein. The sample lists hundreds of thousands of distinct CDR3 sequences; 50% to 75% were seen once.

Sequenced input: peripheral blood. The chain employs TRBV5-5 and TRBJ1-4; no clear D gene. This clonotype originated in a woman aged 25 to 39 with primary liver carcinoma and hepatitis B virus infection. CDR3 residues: CASSFGPEFEKLFF. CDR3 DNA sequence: TGTGCCAGCAGCTTCGGTCCAGAGTTTGAAAAACTGTTTTTT.